A single sample is the source of the 18 T cell receptor beta chains below, sequenced in a study of T cells after yellow fever vaccination. Each CDR3 protein is one row after TCRdb ran MiXCR on the 5' RACE reads. Among 240,000 or so distinct CDR3 sequences listed, 6.9% were seen once. Sequenced here: CD4+ T cells sorted from PBMCs, sampled 15 days after the yellow fever booster vaccination. All receptors derive from a young man who received the YFV17D yellow fever vaccine.

The V call is TRBV7-2, the J call TRBJ2-5, with TRBD1 matching over 10 bases. Germline loops: CDR1 SGHTA, CDR2 FQGNSA. The J segment lost 7 bases and the V segment lost 6 bases, leaving 8 bases of the junction unmatched. The CDR3 runs 14 residues. The CDR3 sequence is CASRRDRDRGTQYF. CDR3 in DNA: TGTGCCAGCAGACGGGACAGGGACAGGGGGACCCAGTACTTC.

The J gene is TRBJ2-2, the V gene TRBV25-1; D not resolved. The germline V and J ends were trimmed by 4 bases and 0 bases, with 6 bases remaining between them. The germline V gene has CDR1 MGHDK and CDR2 SYGVNS. The CDR3 sequence is 14 residues long. CDR3 amino acids: CASSGVANTGELFF. Here the CDR3 DNA reads TGTGCCAGCAGTGGGGTCGCGAACACCGGGGAGCTGTTTTTT.

This clonotype appeared a few times. The rearrangement uses TRBV14 and TRBJ1-1; 7 nucleotides line up with TRBD1. This CDR3 contains 16 residues. Losses at the gene ends were 4 bases for V and 1 base for J; bases not matched to a gene: 9. Per the germline V gene, CDR1 is SGHDN and CDR2 is FVKESK. CDR3 sequence reads: CASSRQGRRRNTEAFF. The CDR3 DNA follows: TGTGCCAGCAGCCGACAGGGTAGGAGGAGGAACACTGAAGCTTTCTTT.

CDR3 nucleotides: TGCAGTGCTAGATTTAGGGCGCGAACCAAAAACATTCAGTACTTC. It encodes CSARFRARTKNIQYF. V and J are TRBV20-1 and TRBJ2-4; no firm D call. Germline CDR1 reads DFQATT; CDR2 reads SNEGSKA (reference sequence). V was cut by 2 bases and J by 2 bases, with 13 bases left in between. The CDR3 runs 15 residues.

The gene calls are TRBV27 and TRBJ1-5; D is unclear. Trimming left V 6 bases short and J 7 bases short, with 13 bases between. Germline CDR1 MNHEY, CDR2 SMNVEV (reference sequence). This CDR3 spans 13 amino acids. The CDR3 DNA sequence: TGTGCCAGCAGCCAGCTTTATTTACAGCCCCAGCATTTT. Translating gives CASSQLYLQPQHF.

In its sample, this clonotype was seen many times. The J gene is TRBJ2-1, the V gene TRBV5-1, with D possibly TRBD1 on 6 matching bases. The CDR3 consists of 15 residues. Germline values: CDR1 SGHRS, CDR2 YFSETQ. V was clipped by 0 bases and J by 12 bases, with 19 bases between them. The CDR3 is CASSLGDIWPLGQFF. The CDR3 nucleotides are TGCGCCAGCAGCTTGGGGGACATTTGGCCTCTAGGGCAGTTCTTC.

This clonotype occurred a few times. This sequence joins TRBV4-3 and TRBJ2-1; maybe TRBD1 (5 bases). The CDR3 consists of 16 residues. Germline lookup yields CDR1 LGHNA and CDR2 YSLEER. V lost 0 bases, J lost 2 bases, and 11 bases lay in between. CDR3 sequence reads: CASSQDAQGPYNEQFF. DNA of the CDR3: TGCGCCAGCAGCCAAGATGCGCAGGGCCCCTACAATGAGCAGTTCTTC.

The V and J genes are TRBV20-1 and TRBJ2-2; 11 bases align to TRBD1. Germline-derived CDR1 and CDR2 are DFQATT and SNEGSKA (reference sequence). The CDR3 loop spans 15 amino acids. V was clipped by 3 bases and J by 6 bases; unmatched bases: 6. CDR3 in amino acids: CSARPPGQGAGELFF. CDR3 in DNA: TGCAGTGCTAGGCCTCCGGGACAGGGGGCCGGGGAGCTGTTTTTT.

The rearrangement uses TRBV5-5 and TRBJ2-1, with TRBD2 as a possible D gene (6 bases). V lost 5 bases to trimming and J lost 7 bases, with 13 bases between them. The CDR3 contains 13 residues. The germline gives CDR1 SGHKS, CDR2 YYEKEE (reference sequence). CDR3 amino acids: CASSQTRTNEQFF. DNA for the CDR3: TGTGCCAGCAGTCAGACTAGGACTAATGAGCAGTTCTTC.

This clonotype has just a few counts. The chain joins TRBV6-1 to TRBJ2-3; D call uncertain. In germline, CDR1 is MNHNS, CDR2 SASEGT. The ends were cut back, 6 bases at V and 1 base at J, with 14 bases in the middle. CDR3 length equals 15 residues. The CDR3 DNA follows: TGTGCCAGCAGCCGAAGCTCCATCCGCACAGATACGCAGTATTTT. Protein: CASSRSSIRTDTQYF.

This clonotype was seen a few times. The chain uses TRBV7-2 and TRBJ2-7; 8 nucleotides line up with TRBD1. J was trimmed by 4 bases and V by 3 bases; bases with no gene match: 8. This CDR3 region has 15 residues. Per germline, CDR1 SGHTA and CDR2 FQGNSA. The CDR3 loop reads CASSFGQGSLYEQYF. The CDR3 bases are TGTGCCAGCAGCTTCGGACAGGGCTCATTATACGAGCAGTACTTC.

This clonotype was observed at least ten times. The gene calls are TRBV7-2 and TRBJ2-2; 12 bases are a match to TRBD2. V gave up 7 bases and J gave up 7 bases; unmatched junction bases: 10. The germline V gene has CDR1 SGHTA and CDR2 FQGNSA. This CDR3 is built from 16 residues. The CDR3 bases are TGTGCCAGCAACACCGGGACTAGCGGGTTTGGCGGGGAGCTGTTTTTT. Its translation is CASNTGTSGFGGELFF.

V is TRBV5-1 and J is TRBJ1-4, with unresolved D. The CDR3 has 14 amino acids. Germline V gene lookup returns CDR1 SGHRS and CDR2 YFSETQ. The ends were cut back, 2 bases at V and 4 bases at J, with 9 bases in the middle. The CDR3 region is CASSFGGNNEKLFF. Here the CDR3 DNA reads TGCGCCAGCAGCTTCGGCGGGAATAATGAAAAACTGTTTTTT.

The chain has TRBV20-1 and TRBJ2-3, with D uncertain. Trimming pared 1 base from V and 2 bases from J, leaving 13 bases between. CDR3 length: 15 amino acids. Germline CDR1 and CDR2: DFQATT and SNEGSKA (reference sequence). DNA for the CDR3: TGCAGTGCTAGAGTGGGCCTGTTGAACACAGATACGCAGTATTTT. This sequence encodes CSARVGLLNTDTQYF.

The chain employs TRBV12-3 or TRBV12-4 and TRBJ2-1; D is unresolved. This CDR3 has 15 amino acids. V gave up 7 bases and J gave up 0 bases, with 13 bases separating them. The CDR3 reads CASKNGRRSYNEQFF. Here the CDR3 DNA reads TGTGCCAGCAAGAATGGACGCCGCTCCTACAATGAGCAGTTCTTC.

This clonotype was recorded many times. The gene calls are TRBV5-6 and TRBJ2-5; D is possibly TRBD1 (5 bases). The length of the CDR3 is 14 residues. Trimming left V 1 base short and J 6 bases short, with 13 bases between. Per the germline V gene, CDR1 is SGHDT and CDR2 is YYEEEE. DNA for the CDR3: TGTGCCAGCAGCTTGTGGCAGGGTGGGCAGACCCAGTACTTC. Its translation is CASSLWQGGQTQYF.

The chain links TRBV5-1 to TRBJ2-5, with TRBD2 matching 8 bases. This CDR3 is 16 amino acids long. CDR1 is SGHRS, CDR2 YFSETQ, per germline. V was clipped by 3 bases and J by 0 bases; unmatched bases: 7. Here the CDR3 reads CASSSLAEGYQETQYF. CDR3 in DNA: TGCGCCAGCAGCTCACTAGCGGAAGGGTACCAAGAGACCCAGTACTTC.

In this sample, this clonotype turned up a few times. The chain links TRBV7-9 to TRBJ1-5; no clear D. The CDR3 length is 13 residues. CDR1 is SEHNR and CDR2 is FQNEAQ in the germline V gene (reference sequence). Trimming removed 5 bases from V and 3 bases from J, with 8 bases in between. The CDR3 spells CASSAGSNQPQHF. The CDR3 DNA sequence: TGTGCCAGCAGCGCCGGGTCCAATCAGCCCCAGCATTTT.